This T cell receptor beta chain stems from a study of cytomegalovirus exposure and HLA in healthy donors. Broader study findings: In vitro, a few CMV-associated chains proved specific for CMV antigens.

The assay was immunoSEQ multiplex PCR, and TCRdb's table has in-frame clones only and misses some. The sample lists some 140,000 clones; 85% to 90% were seen once. The CDR3 spans 15 residues. V lost 4 bases and J lost 7; bases outside the gene matches: 7. CDR1 and CDR2 (germline): MNHEY, SVGAGI. With respect to this clone: Its matching antigen is unknown.

The sequencing input was PBMCs. The receptor's source is a woman between 25 and 40 years old in good health and CMV-seropositive. The V gene is TRBV6-5, the J gene TRBJ1-2, with TRBD1 matching 12 bases. The CDR3 reads CASSSIGTGGSGYTF. CDR3 nucleotide sequence: TGTGCCAGCAGTTCAATTGGGACAGGGGGCTCTGGCTACACCTTC.